This TCR beta chain comes out of a study of tumor-infiltrating lymphocytes in primary liver carcinoma. Broader study findings: Blood had a significantly lower top-250-clone fraction than tumors did (p = 0.039). Tumor region pairs outstripped tumor-adjacent and tumor-blood pairs in overlap.

The input was 500 ng total RNA; TCR beta cDNA was made from it with a constant-region primer. TCR beta libraries came from three nested multiplex PCR rounds using slightly modified ARM-PCR. The opening two PCR rounds, approximately 10 cycles each, paired TRBV1-TRBV30 forward primers with a C-beta reverse primer. One entry per CDR3 protein results from TCRdb running MiXCR on the multiplex PCR reads. The sample consists of about 320,000 distinct CDR3 sequences, 50% to 70% of them appearing once. The length of the CDR3 is 16 residues. With 1 base removed from V and 7 bases from J, the gap between germline ends came to 19 bases. Germline values: CDR1 MDHEN, CDR2 SYDVKM. RNA was extracted from whole blood without cell sorting, alongside germline DNA. Enrolled patients were chronically infected with HBV and treatment-naive. About this clonotype: Antigen: not known.

The receptor was derived from a man aged 40-49 years with primary liver carcinoma and hepatitis B virus infection. The sequenced sample consisted of peripheral blood. The chain uses TRBV28 and TRBJ1-2; D is possibly TRBD1 (5 bases). DNA for the CDR3: TGTGCCAGCAGTTTATTATCAGAAAAAAAGAGGGGTGGCTACACCTTC. Translating gives CASSLLSEKKRGGYTF.